The T cell receptor beta chain under discussion was sequenced for a study of cytomegalovirus exposure and HLA in healthy donors. The primer mix had 60 Vbeta and 13 Jbeta primers. Original analysis: The count from a later analysis was about 80 million unique TCR beta chains, some 11 million of them shared. Using immunoSEQ multiplex PCR, the repertoire was profiled, and TCRdb retains in-frame clones only, with some absent. That table supplies the V and J calls and clone size; D and trimming were determined from the DNA. The sample lists approximately 140,000 clones, around 79% occurring once. As for the donors, each was a healthy bone marrow donor. As regards this clone: The antigen is unknown.

Broader study findings: The study designated 150 or so TCR beta chains cytomegalovirus-associated.

This sequence originates from a man in his forties or fifties in good health and CMV-seropositive. Specimen: PBMCs.

CDR3 loop: CASSLKSGTGLYGYTF. CDR3 coding DNA: TGTGCCAGCAGCTTAAAATCCGGGACAGGGCTGTATGGCTACACCTTC. V usage is TRBV7-9 and J usage is TRBJ1-2; 9 bases agree with TRBD1. The CDR3 has 16 amino acids. Trimming took 2 bases from V and 5 from J; bases not matched to a gene: 9. The germline V gene has CDR1 SEHNR and CDR2 FQNEAQ (reference sequence).